This entry lists 23 T cell receptor beta chains sequenced from one sample in a study of blood T cell repertoires in COVID-19. TCRdb's table, derived via immunoSEQ multiplex PCR, lists solely in-frame clones and lacks some. The table has about 240,000 clones, around nine tenths seen once. Sequencing used peripheral blood. The receptor source for this set is a woman between 65 and 79 years old with active or convalescent COVID-19.

The chain is built from TRBV5-1 and TRBJ2-1, with D possibly TRBD2 on 5 matching bases. CDR1 and CDR2 from the germline V gene are SGHRS and YFSETQ. CDR3 size: 13 residues. V lost 10 bases to trimming and J lost 3 bases, with 14 bases between them. The CDR3: CASGSGIYNEQFF. The DNA for the CDR3 is TGCGCCTCGGGGAGCGGAATCTACAATGAGCAGTTCTTC. The full variable domain, completed using reference TRBV5-1 and TRBJ2-1, is KAGVTQTPRYLIKTRGQQVTLSCSPISGHRSVSWYQQTPGQGLQFLFEYFSETQRNKGNFPGRFSGRQFSNSRSEMNVSTLELGDSALYLCASGSGIYNEQFFGPGTRLTVL.

The genes are TRBV23-1 and TRBJ2-3; 8 bases are shared with TRBD1. TRBV23-1 is sorted into the ORF group, with uncertain function. This CDR3 is 15 amino acids long. Losses at the gene ends were 4 bases for V and 4 bases for J; bases not matched to a gene: 7. The CDR3: CASSRTGKGADTQYF. For the CDR3, the DNA is TGCGCCAGCAGTCGGACAGGGAAAGGGGCAGATACGCAGTATTTT.

The chain has TRBV11-2 and TRBJ1-6; TRBD1 might be the D (5 bases). The germline gives CDR1 SGHAT, CDR2 FQNNGV. V was trimmed by 7 bases and J by 7 bases, leaving 14 bases between them. The CDR3 contains 14 residues. The CDR3 nucleotides are TGTGCCAGCACCGGCGGGGCAGGGAATTCACCCCTCCACTTT. Protein: CASTGGAGNSPLHF. The whole variable domain, remainder taken from reference TRBV11-2 and TRBJ1-6, is EAGVAQSPRYKIIEKRQSVAFWCNPISGHATLYWYQQILGQGPKLLIQFQNNGVVDDSQLPKDRFSAERLKGVDSTLKIQPAKLEDSAVYLCASTGGAGNSPLHFGNGTRLTVT.

The chain carries TRBV12-3 or TRBV12-4 and TRBJ1-2; D gene unclear. CDR3 length: 12 residues. Trimming stripped 6 bases from V and 8 bases from J, with 13 bases between. CDR3 bases: TGTGCCAGCAGCTGGACTAGTGGAGGCTACACCTTC. This gives the protein CASSWTSGGYTF.

V is TRBV2 and J is TRBJ1-2; no clear D gene. Trimming pared 6 bases from V and 5 bases from J, leaving 10 bases between. Germline values: CDR1 SNHLY, CDR2 FYNNEI. The CDR3 extends over 12 amino acids. The CDR3: CASRTSSYGYTF. The CDR3 DNA sequence: TGTGCCAGCAGGACAAGTTCGTATGGCTACACCTTC.

The chain employs TRBV15 and TRBJ2-3; D is undetermined. V lost 7 bases to trimming and J lost 6 bases, with 8 bases between them. This CDR3 is built from 11 residues. In germline, CDR1 is LNHNV, CDR2 YYDKDF (reference sequence). The CDR3 nucleotides are TGTGCCACCACGGAGAGGGATACGCAGTATTTT. Translation gives CATTERDTQYF.

The chain carries TRBV5-8 and TRBJ1-4; D not certain. V was cut by 4 bases and J by 4 bases, with 14 bases left in between. The CDR3 is made up of 15 amino acids. Germline CDR1 SGHTS, CDR2 YDEGEE. CDR3 protein: CASSVDAVINEKLFF. CDR3 nucleotides: TGTGCCAGCAGCGTCGATGCAGTGATTAATGAAAAACTGTTTTTT.

This clone was recorded once. This chain joins TRBV19 and TRBJ1-1; D perhaps matches TRBD1 (5 bases). V was shortened by 2 bases and J by 1 base, with 14 bases between the two germline ends. Germline CDR1 is LNHDA and CDR2 is SQIVND (reference sequence). This CDR3 contains 16 residues. As DNA, the CDR3 is TGTGCCAGTAGTATAACCTCAATGACAGAGAACACTGAAGCTTTCTTT. Translation: CASSITSMTENTEAFF.

This chain uses TRBV27 with TRBJ1-6; 8 bases fit TRBD1. The V gene's germline CDR1 is MNHEY and CDR2 SMNVEV (reference sequence). The CDR3 totals 15 residues. Trimming cost V 4 bases and J 7 bases; bases outside gene matches: 6. The CDR3 bases are TGTGCCAGCAGTTATGGGACAGGCAGAAATTCACCCCTCCACTTT. Its protein product is CASSYGTGRNSPLHF.

This clone has only one observation. This chain connects TRBV11-2 to TRBJ1-4; 7 bases fit TRBD1. The V gene end was trimmed by 1 base and the J gene end by 4 bases; junction bases not matched to a gene: 6. This CDR3 is 16 amino acids long. Looked up from germline, CDR1 is SGHAT and CDR2 is FQNNGV. The CDR3 loop reads CASSLGRTGGNEKLFF. The CDR3 DNA is TGTGCCAGCAGCTTAGGGAGGACAGGCGGTAATGAAAAACTGTTTTTT.

This sequence joins TRBV6-6 and TRBJ2-2; D is unresolved. This CDR3 region has 13 residues. V was cut by 7 bases and J by 3 bases, with 9 bases left in between. Germline CDR1 is MNHNY and CDR2 is SVGAGI (reference sequence). CDR3 in amino acids: CASNLRYTGELFF. CDR3 DNA: TGTGCCAGCAACCTCAGGTACACCGGGGAGCTGTTTTTT.

This clone occurred a few times. V usage is TRBV15 and J usage is TRBJ2-2; a weak D match, TRBD1 (6 bases). The CDR3 loop spans 15 amino acids. V dropped 8 bases and J dropped 0 bases, with 13 bases sitting between them. Germline lookup yields CDR1 LNHNV and CDR2 YYDKDF (reference sequence). In DNA, the CDR3 is TGTGCCACCTACGCAGGGGAGCCGAACACCGGGGAGCTGTTTTTT. Protein sequence: CATYAGEPNTGELFF.

The V call is TRBV9, the J call TRBJ2-3; D is unresolved. Germline CDR1 and CDR2: SGDLS and YYNGEE. Trimming stripped 4 bases from V and 3 bases from J, with 12 bases between. This CDR3 is built from 14 residues. The CDR3 DNA follows: TGTGCCAGCAGCTTCACCCCAGGAACAGATACGCAGTATTTT. Translation: CASSFTPGTDTQYF.

The chain joins TRBV6-2 or TRBV6-3 to TRBJ1-5; TRBD1 matches 10 bases. Germline CDR1 and CDR2: MNHEY and SVGEGT. This CDR3 comprises 15 residues. Trimming took 5 bases from V and 4 from J; bases not matched to a gene: 5. DNA for the CDR3: TGTGCCAGCAGTGCGACAGGGGGCAGAAATCAGCCCCAGCATTTT. Its protein product is CASSATGGRNQPQHF.

The rearrangement joins TRBV18 to TRBJ1-4; D not resolved. V lost 6 bases and J 0 bases, leaving 8 bases between the germline ends. CDR1 KGHSH and CDR2 LQKENI come from the germline V gene. CDR3 length: 14 residues. The CDR3 is CASSPLATNEKLFF. CDR3 sequence (DNA): TGTGCCAGCTCCCCCCTTGCAACTAATGAAAAACTGTTTTTT. Filled out from reference TRBV18 and TRBJ1-4, the complete variable domain reads NAGVMQNPRHLVRRRGQEARLRCSPMKGHSHVYWYRQLPEEGLKFMVYLQKENIIDESGMPKERFSAEFPKEGPSILRIQQVVRGDSAAYFCASSPLATNEKLFFGSGTQLSVL.

The chain employs TRBV12-3 or TRBV12-4 and TRBJ1-2; 8 bases map to TRBD1. This CDR3 spans 12 amino acids. The J segment lost 8 bases and the V segment lost 5 bases, leaving 4 bases of the junction unmatched. In DNA, the CDR3 is TGTGCCAGCAGTCTGGACAGGGTCGGCTACACCTTC. Protein: CASSLDRVGYTF.

The J gene is TRBJ1-5, the V gene TRBV19; 11 bases agree with TRBD1. Germline V gene lookup returns CDR1 LNHDA and CDR2 SQIVND (reference sequence). There are 16 residues in the CDR3. The J segment lost 7 bases and the V segment lost 5 bases, leaving 10 bases of the junction unmatched. Written as DNA, the CDR3 is TGTGCCAGTAGTCCCCGGACAGGGGGCGTCAACCAGCCCCAGCATTTT. Translating gives CASSPRTGGVNQPQHF.

The rearrangement joins TRBV18 to TRBJ2-5; TRBD2 is a possible D gene (5 bases). Trimming took off 3 bases at V and 3 bases at J, with 14 bases between the two ends. This CDR3 is built from 15 residues. Germline V gene data show CDR1 as KGHSH and CDR2 as LQKENI. The CDR3 DNA sequence: TGTGCCAGCTCACCCCGCGGGCAGATGGAAGAGACCCAGTACTTC. Residues: CASSPRGQMEETQYF.

V gene TRBV7-9 combines with J gene TRBJ1-5, with D unresolved. Germline V lookup: CDR1 SEHNR, CDR2 FQNEAQ (reference sequence). V lost 5 bases, J lost 4 bases, and 9 bases lay in between. The CDR3 covers 13 residues. CDR3 sequence: CASSGGINQPQHF. CDR3 nucleotide sequence: TGTGCCAGCAGCGGCGGAATAAATCAGCCCCAGCATTTT.

CDR3 nucleotide sequence: TGTGCCAGCAGCGTCCATAGTCCCACCTTC. Translation: CASSVHSPTF. This chain joins TRBV7-9 and TRBJ1-2; D unclear. Germline V CDR1 and CDR2: SEHNR, FQNEAQ (reference sequence). The CDR3 has 10 residues. V gave up 5 bases and J gave up 13 bases, with 11 bases separating them.

This sequence joins TRBV6-6 and TRBJ2-6; no definite D call. Per the germline V gene, CDR1 is MNHNY and CDR2 is SVGAGI (reference sequence). CDR3 length equals 15 residues. Trimming removed 2 bases at V and 0 bases at J, with 5 bases between. The CDR3 protein is CASSYSLSGANVLTF. CDR3 DNA sequence: TGTGCCAGCAGTTACAGCCTCTCTGGGGCCAACGTCCTGACTTTC.

V and J are TRBV9 and TRBJ2-3; tentative D call: TRBD1 (6 bases). The CDR3 is 18 amino acids. Germline V CDR1 and CDR2: SGDLS, YYNGEE. The ends were cut back, 0 bases at V and 4 bases at J, with 21 bases in the middle. This CDR3 reads CASSVGFGAPGAPDTQYF. The CDR3 DNA reads as TGTGCCAGCAGCGTAGGGTTCGGGGCTCCAGGGGCCCCAGATACGCAGTATTTT.

The chain is built from TRBV7-2 and TRBJ1-5, with D uncertain. In germline, CDR1 is SGHTA, CDR2 FQGNSA. The CDR3 runs 15 residues. V shed 5 bases and J shed 5 bases, with 16 bases lying between them. CDR3 amino acids: CASSRTGIGYQPQHF. CDR3 nucleotides: TGTGCCAGCAGCAGGACGGGGATAGGATATCAGCCCCAGCATTTT.